This TCR beta chain was observed in a study of T-cell memory formation after mild COVID-19 (dated by TCRdb to the early 2020s). A note on the overall study: TCR sequence clusters from the two donors were found to be largely donor specific. In a couple of donors, T-cell clones that expanded and contracted after mild COVID-19 were followed by sequencing TCRalpha and TCRbeta repertoires longitudinally. The cohort was made up of two young adult volunteers, one female and one male, who were previously healthy.

This clonotype was picked up a small number of times. Its antigen has not been determined. No qualities accompany the bases; no much larger clone lies one base away. The paper as a whole reports these results and caveats: SARS-CoV-2 specificity of the second-wave clones peaking on day 37 was not confirmed. From day 15 to 85, contracting clones showed balanced CD4/CD8 phenotypes, whereas a second wave of clones that expanded from day 15 to 37 leaned towards CD4+. Some responding clones were detected in pre-infection memory, which suggested that pre-existing cross-reactive memory T cells had joined the SARS-CoV-2 response. Only two mild cases were covered by the study, and larger cohorts that include severe cases with pre-infection samples were considered necessary. Contracting CD4+ clones turned up mainly in the CM and EM memory subsets, whereas EMRA was where CD8+ clones were enriched.

Ficoll-Paque density gradient centrifugation was used to isolate PBMCs. The CDR3 measures 15 amino acids from cysteine to phenylalanine. Only the CDR3 part of the read is kept: 45 bases, read in frame from the first base. CDR1 and CDR2 are drawn from the germline V gene: MNHEY, SVGAGI. V ends up 5 bases short and J 2 bases short, with an unmatched junction base count of 6. The sequencing machine was an Illumina NovaSeq 6000. Using 5'RACE with constant-segment primers, TCRalpha and TCRbeta cDNA libraries were constructed, with sample barcodes and unique molecular identifiers added in the process. RNA was extracted from every sample with Trizol reagent. The libraries were amplified in two PCR steps, and the second step added a second sample barcode and Illumina TruSeq adapters. Sequencing of libraries was performed on an Illumina NovaSeq with 2 x 150 bp paired-end reads. On the study's bioinformatics: With migec v1.2.7, reads were demultiplexed and then collapsed into UMI-guided consensus sequences. With mixcr v2.1.11, UMI consensuses were aligned to TRA and TRB V and J templates and assembled into clonotypes. A clonotype was counted as expanded or contracted only when both edgeR and NoisET called the clonotype significant, with the noise models trained on biological replicates. edgeR calls used a false discovery rate-adjusted p below 0.01 and a log2 fold-change threshold of 1. As an exploratory analysis of dynamics, max-normalized trajectories of the 1000 most abundant clonotypes were examined with PCA combined with hierarchical clustering. The CD4 or CD8 phenotype of responding clones was assigned using the separately sequenced CD4+ and CD8+ repertoires. Starting from the raw public reads, TCRdb applied fastp trimming at Q25, assembled clones with MiXCR and retained in-frame beta chains. When rows share a CDR3 protein, they turn into one entry using the most common DNA and genes. It is TCRdb's table, rather than the study itself, that gives the V and J calls and clone size. The sample profile shows about half a million distinct CDR3 sequences; around a sixth of them were found once. About 12% of the sample is held by the ten biggest clonotypes.

The sequenced material came from PBMCs or a T cell subset sorted from them (not recorded which). This clonotype originated in an adult woman who had mild COVID-19 (a few samples of this study predate the infection). The sample titles of this study are shuffled in the database, so cell type and time point are left out; the donor was told from shared clones. This sequence uses TRBV6-5 and TRBJ2-1; 7 middle bases align to TRBD1. The DNA sequence follows: TGTGCCAGCAGTAAGGGGGCAAGGACCTACAATGAGCAGTTCTTC. Translated, this is CASSKGARTYNEQFF.